This entry lists 17 T cell receptor beta chains sequenced from one sample in a study of tumor and adjacent non-tumor tissue in lung cancer (dated by TCRdb to 2016 to 2019). The method behind the library was multiplex PCR. Instrument on record: Illumina HiSeq 2500. Following protocols modified from ARM-PCR, the researchers constructed TCRbeta libraries through three rounds of nested PCR with primers (Table S4). The raw public data were reprocessed by TCRdb itself: fastp quality trimming at Q25, MiXCR clonotype calling, in-frame beta chains only. Every entry covers one CDR3 protein and lists the most common genes and DNA from its rows. The sample contains some 80,000 distinct CDR3 sequences, over 55% of them found a single time. The top ten constitute 8.5% to 10% of the sample. RNA was isolated from bulk, unsorted tissue, and RNA quality was assessed with a NanoDrop ND-1000 and an Agilent 2100. Sequencing was done on a sample of lung tumor tissue. The receptors were gathered from a woman aged 35 to 49 with non-small cell lung cancer.

As for this clonotype: An end of the junction does not agree with germline; a read error may underlie this. CDR3 residues: CASGQTLNQAQHF. The CDR3 DNA is TGTGCCAGCGGCCAGACCCTCAATCAGGCCCAGCATTTT. The chain has TRBV14 and TRBJ1-5, with unresolved D. Germline lookup yields CDR1 SGHDN and CDR2 FVKESK. The CDR3 totals 13 residues.

The J gene is TRBJ1-2, the V gene TRBV28, with 10 positions matching TRBD1. The germline CDR1 and CDR2 sequences are MDHEN and SYDVKM. The CDR3 spans 19 residues. The junction had 19 bases not matched to a gene; V was cut back by 5 bases and J by 4 bases. CDR3 sequence (DNA): TGTGCCAGCAGTAGAGGAAGCACGGGGACAGGGGCCTCTAGCTATGGCTACACCTTC. It specifies CASSRGSTGTGASSYGYTF.

This clonotype has a single count. The rearrangement links TRBV20-1 to TRBJ2-7, with D hard to call. V was pared by 3 bases and J by 2 bases, with 8 bases between. The germline V gene encodes CDR1 DFQATT and CDR2 SNEGSKA (reference sequence). This CDR3 has 12 amino acids. The CDR3 region is CSASFLAYEQYV. CDR3 DNA sequence: TGCAGTGCTAGTTTCCTGGCCTACGAGCAGTACGTC.

The chain is built from TRBV11-2 and TRBJ2-7; D is possibly TRBD1 (6 bases). CDR1 SGHAT and CDR2 FQNNGV come from the germline V gene. This CDR3 comprises 14 residues. Trimming pared 7 bases from V and 6 bases from J, leaving 19 bases between. The CDR3 is CASNPGQGACEQYF. In DNA, the CDR3 is TGTGCCAGCAACCCGGGACAAGGGGCCTGCGAGCAGTACTTC.

This clonotype was recorded at least ten times. The rearrangement joins TRBV4-1 to TRBJ2-5, with 7 bases that match TRBD1. Unmatched junction bases numbered 12, after V lost 4 bases and J lost 1 base. The V gene's germline CDR1 is MGHRA and CDR2 YSYEKL. The CDR3 totals 17 residues. CDR3 sequence reads: CASSRAGTAMIQETQYF. The CDR3 DNA reads TGCGCCAGCAGCCGGGCCGGGACAGCCATGATCCAAGAGACCCAGTACTTC.

This clonotype was seen just once. Given a much more abundant clone one base away, this may be a read error. This chain links TRBV5-1 with TRBJ2-1; D may correspond to TRBD1 or TRBD2 (5 bases each). Germline values: CDR1 SGHRS, CDR2 YFSETQ. CDR3 size: 12 residues. CDR3 region: CASSQMGDERFF. CDR3 nucleotides: TGCGCCAGCAGCCAGATGGGGGATGAGCGGTTCTTC.

The chain combines TRBV20-1 with TRBJ2-3; weak D call: TRBD2 (5 bases). Germline-derived CDR1 and CDR2 are DFQATT and SNEGSKA (reference sequence). This CDR3 is 16 amino acids long. Trimming removed 3 bases at V and 0 bases at J, with 16 bases between. CDR3 in amino acids: CSASHGGGTSTDTQYF. The CDR3 region has the DNA TGCAGTGCTAGCCATGGAGGCGGAACTAGCACAGATACGCAGTATTTT.

Worth noting for this clonotype: One end of the junction does not line up with germline, which may come from a read error. The rearrangement joins TRBV5-5 to TRBJ2-5, with D possibly TRBD2 on 5 matching bases. The CDR3 length is 18 residues. The germline gives CDR1 SGHKS, CDR2 YYEKEE (reference sequence). CDR3 in DNA: TGCGCCAGCAGCTTGACTATGACATGGGGAAGTCTAGGGGAGACCCAGTACTTC. Its protein product is CASSLTMTWGSLGETQYF. The full variable domain, with the rest looked up from reference TRBV5-5 and TRBJ2-5, is DAGVTQSPTHLIKTRGQQVTLRCSPISGHKSVSWYQQVLGQGPQFIFQYYEKEERGRGNFPDRFSARQFPNYSSELNVNALLLGDSALYLCASSLTMTWGSLGETQYFGPGTRLLVL.

The chain couples TRBV29-1 to TRBJ2-1, with 8 positions matching TRBD2. This CDR3 contains 15 residues. Per the germline V gene, CDR1 is SQVTM and CDR2 is ANQGSEA. Losses at the gene ends were 8 bases for V and 6 bases for J; bases not matched to a gene: 15. The DNA of the CDR3 is TGCAGCATTCCCCGGCTAGCGGGCTCACTCAATGAGCAGTTCTTC. As protein: CSIPRLAGSLNEQFF.

About this clonotype: The germline gene is not matched at one end of the junction; a read error may be the cause. This chain connects TRBV28 to TRBJ2-7; D perhaps matches TRBD2 (5 bases). The CDR3 runs to 16 residues. Germline V gives CDR1 MDHEN, CDR2 SYDVKM. In DNA form, the CDR3 reads TGTGTCAGCAGTTCACAGTTAAGCGTGAGCGGAACCGAGCAGTACTTC. It specifies CVSSSQLSVSGTEQYF.

On this clonotype: A clone one base away is much larger, so this may be a read error. This rearrangement joins TRBV20-1 to TRBJ1-5; tentative D call: TRBD1 (5 bases). The CDR3 sequence is 18 residues long. With 1 base removed from V and 3 bases from J, the gap between germline ends came to 22 bases. Germline V gene data show CDR1 as DFQATT and CDR2 as SNEGSKA (reference sequence). CDR3 nucleotides: TGCAGTGCTAGAGGGCTGTTGAGGGGCCAAGCGGACAATCAGCCCCAGCATTTT. This translates into CSARGLLRGQADNQPQHF.

In the case of this clonotype: A clone one base away is much larger, so this may be a read error. The rearrangement links TRBV5-1 to TRBJ2-1; no reliable D call. CDR1 and CDR2 (germline): SGHRS, YFSETQ. CDR3 length: 14 amino acids. The CDR3 DNA sequence: TGCGCCAGCAGCTGGGGTTGGAACGCCAATGAGCGGTTCTTC. Encoded protein: CASSWGWNANERFF.

Remarks on this clonotype: The junction departs from germline at one end; a sequencing error may be responsible. The chain employs TRBV5-1 and TRBJ1-2; perhaps TRBD1 as D (5 bases). Per germline, CDR1 SGHRS and CDR2 YFSETQ. The length of the CDR3 is 14 residues. CDR3 bases: TGCGCCAGCAGATTGGACTCAGGGTCTTATGGCTACACCTTC. This gives the protein CASRLDSGSYGYTF.

This clonotype has only one observation. A much bigger clone sits one base away, suggesting this may be a read error. V gene TRBV12-3 or TRBV12-4 combines with J gene TRBJ1-6, with D perhaps TRBD1 (6 bases). The CDR3 is 17 amino acids. CDR3 bases: TGTACCAGCAGTTTCGGGTTTCAAGAGGGGGTCTTTTCACCCCTCCACTTT. This encodes CTSSFGFQEGVFSPLHF.

With regard to this clonotype: The CDR3 carries no conserved terminal phenylalanine or tryptophan, so it likely arises from a read error. The chain has TRBV6-2 or TRBV6-3 and TRBJ2-1; 7 bases align to TRBD2. The V gene's germline CDR1 is MNHEY and CDR2 SVGEGT. The CDR3 runs to 14 residues. V dropped 8 bases and J dropped 7; count of bases not matched to a gene: 11. Written as DNA, the CDR3 is TGTGCCAGCGCCTCGATGCGGGAGCGAAATGAGCAGTTCTCC. Protein: CASASMRERNEQFS.

For this clonotype: No conserved phenylalanine or tryptophan ends this CDR3, so it is likely a read error. The chain is built from TRBV6-5 and TRBJ1-3, with 10 bases aligning to TRBD1. CDR3 length: 15 amino acids. V lost 6 bases, J lost 7 bases, and 9 bases stayed unmatched. The germline gives CDR1 MNHEY, CDR2 SVGAGI. CDR3 loop: CASSSDRGRRNTIYL. The CDR3 region has the DNA TGTGCCAGCAGCAGCGACAGGGGGCGACGGAACACCATATATTTA.

This clonotype was seen ten or more times. The rearrangement uses TRBV10-3 and TRBJ2-6, with D possibly TRBD1 on 5 matching bases. V lost 6 bases and J 6 bases, leaving 9 bases between the germline ends. CDR1 is ENHRY, CDR2 SYGVKD, per germline. The CDR3 totals 13 residues. The CDR3 bases are TGTGCCATCAGGGACAATTCGGCCAACGTCCTGACTTTC. Amino acids: CAIRDNSANVLTF.